This TCR beta chain came from a study of T cell changes during pregnancy in multiple sclerosis. The method was immunoSEQ multiplex PCR; TCRdb's version includes in-frame clones alone and lacks a portion of them. Counted here are 90,000 to 120,000 clones, approximately 91% occurring once; the ten biggest clones make up around 3.2%. This clone appeared a single time. V shed 3 bases and J 4 bases; nucleotides not matched to a gene: 5. Germline V gene lookup returns CDR1 LNHDA and CDR2 SQIVND (reference sequence). This CDR3 contains 15 residues. The sequence came from a female donor with multiple sclerosis, enrolled in a pregnancy study. The V gene is TRBV19, the J gene TRBJ2-3; 9 bases line up with TRBD2. The sample here was peripheral blood, taken after pregnancy. CDR3 nucleotides: TGTGCCAGTAGTATTGGGTTAGCGGGGGCAGATACGCAGTATTTT. Its protein is CASSIGLAGADTQYF.